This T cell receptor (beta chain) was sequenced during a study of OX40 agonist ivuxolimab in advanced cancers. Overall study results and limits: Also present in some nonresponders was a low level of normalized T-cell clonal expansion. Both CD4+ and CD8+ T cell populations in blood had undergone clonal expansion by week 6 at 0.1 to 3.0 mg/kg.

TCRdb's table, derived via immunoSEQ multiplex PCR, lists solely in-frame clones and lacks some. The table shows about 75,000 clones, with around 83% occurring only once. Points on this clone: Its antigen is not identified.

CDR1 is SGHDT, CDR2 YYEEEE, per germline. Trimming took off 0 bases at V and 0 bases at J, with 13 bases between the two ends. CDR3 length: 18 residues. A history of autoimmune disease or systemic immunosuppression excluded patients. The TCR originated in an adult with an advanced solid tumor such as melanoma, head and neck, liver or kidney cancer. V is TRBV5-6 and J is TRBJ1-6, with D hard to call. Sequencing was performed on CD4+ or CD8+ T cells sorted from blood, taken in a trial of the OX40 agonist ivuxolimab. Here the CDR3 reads CASSLETSPDSYNSPLHF. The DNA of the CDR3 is TGTGCCAGCAGCTTGGAGACATCTCCGGACTCCTATAATTCACCCCTCCACTTT.